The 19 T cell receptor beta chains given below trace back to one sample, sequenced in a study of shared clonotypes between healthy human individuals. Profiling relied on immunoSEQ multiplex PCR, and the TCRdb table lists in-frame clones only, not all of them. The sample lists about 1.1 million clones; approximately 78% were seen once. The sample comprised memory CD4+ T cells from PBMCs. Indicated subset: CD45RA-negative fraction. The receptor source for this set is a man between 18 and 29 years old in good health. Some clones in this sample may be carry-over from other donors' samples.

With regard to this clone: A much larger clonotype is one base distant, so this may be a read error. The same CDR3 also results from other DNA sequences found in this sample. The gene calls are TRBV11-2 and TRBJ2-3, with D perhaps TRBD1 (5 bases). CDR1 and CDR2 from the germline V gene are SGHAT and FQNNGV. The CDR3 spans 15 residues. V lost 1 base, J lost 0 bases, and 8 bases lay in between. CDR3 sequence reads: CASSLGAGSTDTQYF. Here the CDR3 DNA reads TGTGCCAGCAGCTTAGGGGCAGGGAGCACAGATACGCAGTATTTT.

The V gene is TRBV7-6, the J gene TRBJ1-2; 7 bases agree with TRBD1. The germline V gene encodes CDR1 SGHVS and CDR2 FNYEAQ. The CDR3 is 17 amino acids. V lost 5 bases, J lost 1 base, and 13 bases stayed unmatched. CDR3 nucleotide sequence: TGTGCCAGCAGCCAGGGACCCGGGACAGATCTTAACTATGGCTACACCTTC. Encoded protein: CASSQGPGTDLNYGYTF.

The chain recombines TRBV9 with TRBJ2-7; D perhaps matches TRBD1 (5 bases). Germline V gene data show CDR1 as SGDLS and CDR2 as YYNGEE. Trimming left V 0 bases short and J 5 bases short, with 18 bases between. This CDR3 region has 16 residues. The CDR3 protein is CASSVGPPGAFDEQYF. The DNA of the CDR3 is TGTGCCAGCAGCGTAGGGCCCCCTGGGGCGTTCGACGAGCAGTACTTC.

CDR3 amino acids: CSVEYPSGTDTQYF. The CDR3 DNA reads as TGCAGCGTTGAATACCCTAGCGGCACAGATACGCAGTATTTT. The gene calls are TRBV29-1 and TRBJ2-3; D is perhaps TRBD2 (6 bases). Germline CDR1 reads SQVTM; CDR2 reads ANQGSEA. The CDR3 has 14 residues. V lost 2 bases to trimming and J lost 1 base, with 10 bases between them.

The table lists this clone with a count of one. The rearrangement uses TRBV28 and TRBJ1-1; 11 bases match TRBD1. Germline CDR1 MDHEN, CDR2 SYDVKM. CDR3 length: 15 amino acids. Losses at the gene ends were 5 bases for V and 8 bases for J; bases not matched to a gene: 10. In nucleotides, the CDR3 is TGTGCCAGCAGTCGCCGGACAGGGGGCGCGGCGGAAGCTTTCTTT. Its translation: CASSRRTGGAAEAFF. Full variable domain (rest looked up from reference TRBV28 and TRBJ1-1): DVKVTQSSRYLVKRTGEKVFLECVQDMDHENMFWYRQDPGLGLRLIYFSYDVKMKEKGDIPEGYSVSREKKERFSLILESASTNQTSMYLCASSRRTGGAAEAFFGQGTRLTVV.

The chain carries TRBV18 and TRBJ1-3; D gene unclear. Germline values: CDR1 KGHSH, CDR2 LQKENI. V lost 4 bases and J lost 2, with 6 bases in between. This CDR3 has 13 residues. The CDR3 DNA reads TGTGCCAGCTCACTTGGGACTGGAAACACCATATATTTT. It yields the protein CASSLGTGNTIYF.

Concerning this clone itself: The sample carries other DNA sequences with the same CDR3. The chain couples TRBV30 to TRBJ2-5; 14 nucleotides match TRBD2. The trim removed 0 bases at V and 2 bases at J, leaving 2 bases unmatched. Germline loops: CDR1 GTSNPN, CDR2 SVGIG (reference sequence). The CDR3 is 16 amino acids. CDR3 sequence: CAWSVGLAGGQETQYF. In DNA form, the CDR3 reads TGTGCCTGGAGTGTAGGACTAGCGGGAGGACAAGAGACCCAGTACTTC.

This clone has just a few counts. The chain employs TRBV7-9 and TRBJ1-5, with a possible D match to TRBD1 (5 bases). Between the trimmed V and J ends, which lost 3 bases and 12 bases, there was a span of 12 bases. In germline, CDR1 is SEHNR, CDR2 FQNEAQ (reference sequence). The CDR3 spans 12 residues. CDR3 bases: TGTGCCAGCAGCTTCCTGGGGGAGCTCCAGCATTTT. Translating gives CASSFLGELQHF.

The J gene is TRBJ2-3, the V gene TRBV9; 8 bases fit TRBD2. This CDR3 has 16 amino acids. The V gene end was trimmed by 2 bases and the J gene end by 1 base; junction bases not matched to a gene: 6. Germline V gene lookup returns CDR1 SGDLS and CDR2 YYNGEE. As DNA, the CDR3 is TGTGCCAGCAGCGTCTCACCGGGACTAGGCACAGATACGCAGTATTTT. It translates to CASSVSPGLGTDTQYF.

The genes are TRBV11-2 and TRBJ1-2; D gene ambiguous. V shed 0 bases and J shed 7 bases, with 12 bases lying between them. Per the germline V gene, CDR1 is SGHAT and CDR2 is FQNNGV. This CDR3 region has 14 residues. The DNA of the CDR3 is TGTGCCAGCAGCTTAGATTTCCAGACGGCTGGCTACACCTTC. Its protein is CASSLDFQTAGYTF.

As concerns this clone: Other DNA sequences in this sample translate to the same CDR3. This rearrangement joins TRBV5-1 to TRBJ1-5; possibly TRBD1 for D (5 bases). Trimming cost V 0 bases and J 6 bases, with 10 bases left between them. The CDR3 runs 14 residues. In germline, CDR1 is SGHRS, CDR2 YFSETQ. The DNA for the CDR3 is TGCGCCAGCAGCTTGGGTACCGGGGGTCAGCCCCAGCATTTT. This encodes CASSLGTGGQPQHF.

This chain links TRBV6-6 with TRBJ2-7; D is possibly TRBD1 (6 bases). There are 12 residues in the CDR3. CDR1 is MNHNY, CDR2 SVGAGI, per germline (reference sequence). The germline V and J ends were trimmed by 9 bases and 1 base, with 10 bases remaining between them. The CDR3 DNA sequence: TGTGCCAGTCGACAGGATTCCTACGAGCAGTACTTC. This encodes CASRQDSYEQYF.

DNA for the CDR3: TGTGCCAGCTCACCCGGCAGGGGGGTGCTGGGTATTGACTACACCTTC. This sequence encodes CASSPGRGVLGIDYTF. The chain uses TRBV18 and TRBJ1-2; 7 bases are a match to TRBD1. Germline-derived CDR1 and CDR2 are KGHSH and LQKENI. Germline trimming cut 3 bases from V and 10 bases from J; bases unmatched to any gene: 17. CDR3 size: 16 residues.

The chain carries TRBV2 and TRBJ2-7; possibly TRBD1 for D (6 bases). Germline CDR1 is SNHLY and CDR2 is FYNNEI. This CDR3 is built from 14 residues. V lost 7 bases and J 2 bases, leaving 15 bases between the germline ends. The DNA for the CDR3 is TGTGCCAGCAAGACCCAGGGGATCGCCTACGAGCAGTACTTC. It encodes CASKTQGIAYEQYF. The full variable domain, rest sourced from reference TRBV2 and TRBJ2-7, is EPEVTQTPSHQVTQMGQEVILRCVPISNHLYFYWYRQILGQKVEFLVSFYNNEISEKSEIFDDQFSVERPDGSNFTLKIRSTKLEDSAMYFCASKTQGIAYEQYFGPGTRLTVT.

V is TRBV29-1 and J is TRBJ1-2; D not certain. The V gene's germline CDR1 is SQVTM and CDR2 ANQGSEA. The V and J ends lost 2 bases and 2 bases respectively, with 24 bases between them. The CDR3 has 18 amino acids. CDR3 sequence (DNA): TGCAGCGTTGAATTGGCGCAAACTAGGCTCGGGCTGAACTATGGCTACACCTTC. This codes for CSVELAQTRLGLNYGYTF.

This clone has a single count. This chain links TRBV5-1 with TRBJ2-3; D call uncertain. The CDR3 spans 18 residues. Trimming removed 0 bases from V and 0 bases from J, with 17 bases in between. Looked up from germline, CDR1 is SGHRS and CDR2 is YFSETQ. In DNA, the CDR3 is TGCGCCAGCAGCTTGGCACTCAATGCACGAGCGAGCACAGATACGCAGTATTTT. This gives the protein CASSLALNARASTDTQYF. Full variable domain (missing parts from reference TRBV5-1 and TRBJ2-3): KAGVTQTPRYLIKTRGQQVTLSCSPISGHRSVSWYQQTPGQGLQFLFEYFSETQRNKGNFPGRFSGRQFSNSRSEMNVSTLELGDSALYLCASSLALNARASTDTQYFGPGTRLTVL.

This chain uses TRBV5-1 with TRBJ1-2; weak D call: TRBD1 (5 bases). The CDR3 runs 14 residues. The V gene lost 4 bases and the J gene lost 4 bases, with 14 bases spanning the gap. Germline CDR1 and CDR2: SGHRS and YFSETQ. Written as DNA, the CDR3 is TGCGCCAGCAGCCTACAGGCGCCTAGCTATGGCTACACCTTC. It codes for CASSLQAPSYGYTF.

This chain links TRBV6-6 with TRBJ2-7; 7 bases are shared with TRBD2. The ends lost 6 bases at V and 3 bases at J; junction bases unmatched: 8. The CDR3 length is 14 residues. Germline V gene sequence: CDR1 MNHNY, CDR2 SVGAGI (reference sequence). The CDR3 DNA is TGTGCCAGCAGCCAACTAGCGAGTTTCTACGAGCAGTACTTC. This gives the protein CASSQLASFYEQYF.

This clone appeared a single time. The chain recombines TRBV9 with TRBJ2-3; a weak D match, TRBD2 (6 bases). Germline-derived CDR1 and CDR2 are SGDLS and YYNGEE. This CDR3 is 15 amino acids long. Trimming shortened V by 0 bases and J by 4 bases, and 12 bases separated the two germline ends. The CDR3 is CASSVAGSGSDTQYF. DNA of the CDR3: TGTGCCAGCAGCGTAGCTGGGAGCGGGTCAGATACGCAGTATTTT.